This is a list of T cell receptor beta chains from one sample in a study of T cell responses to AZD1222 COVID-19 vaccine. The method was immunoSEQ multiplex PCR; TCRdb's version includes in-frame clones alone and lacks a portion of them. The table includes some 61,000 clones, approximately 84% detected once. The sample consisted of peripheral blood, taken on day 0 of AZD1222 vaccination. The receptor set was obtained from an adult in good health. CDR3s include the opening cysteine and the closing phenylalanine or tryptophan. D genes are given only for firm matches. Not all rows give a size; the values are once, few, many and, for expanded clones, a class.

clone_size	j_call	v_call	d_call	cdr3_nt	cdr3_aa
NA	TRBJ1-2	TRBV6-1	NA	TGTGCCAGCAGTGACTACAGGGTTTTAGTCAACTATGGCTACACCTTC	CASSDYRVLVNYGYTF
NA	TRBJ2-5	TRBV5-4	TRBD1	TGTGCCAGCAGCACCGGACAGGTTGTTCGGCGTTACGTGGAGACCCAGTACTTC	CASSTGQVVRRYVETQYF
NA	TRBJ1-3	TRBV5-1	NA	TGCGCCAGCAGCCCAGGGCTGGGCTTTTTCTCTGGAAACACCATATATTTT	CASSPGLGFFSGNTIYF
NA	TRBJ2-7	TRBV3-1/TRBV3-2	NA	TGTGCCAGCAGCCAAGGCCCCCCGGGCGAGCAGTACTTC	CASSQGPPGEQYF
NA	TRBJ2-7	TRBV6-5	NA	TGTGCCAGCAGTTCTCCGGGTGGAGGGCGGGAGTACTTC	CASSSPGGGREYF
NA	TRBJ1-2	TRBV29-1	TRBD1	TGCAGCATCCATGGGACAGGGGAAGACTATGGCTACACCTTC	CSIHGTGEDYGYTF
NA	TRBJ2-7	TRBV15	NA	TGTGCCACCAGCAGTACAAGGCAGGGCTACGAGCAGTACTTC	CATSSTRQGYEQYF
NA	TRBJ1-5	TRBV5-5	NA	TGTGCCAGCAGCTACTACAGGGCAGATCAGCCCCAGCATTTT	CASSYYRADQPQHF
NA	TRBJ2-3	TRBV5-1	NA	TGCGCCAGCAGTAGCGAGGGGTTGGGAGATACGCAGTATTTT	CASSSEGLGDTQYF
NA	TRBJ1-2	TRBV19	TRBD1	TGTGCCAGTTGGCCCAGTCACTACCCCCGGACAGGCGGCTACACCTTC	CASWPSHYPRTGGYTF
NA	TRBJ2-4	TRBV5-1	TRBD2	TGCGCCAGCAGTTGGACTAGCGGGCCTCAAAACATTCAGTACTTC	CASSWTSGPQNIQYF
NA	TRBJ2-7	TRBV7-8	NA	TGTGCCAGCAGCTTAGTAGGGGGTTCCTACGAGCAGTACTTC	CASSLVGGSYEQYF
NA	TRBJ1-4	TRBV5-6	NA	TGTGCCAGCAGTTTCGTTGGGGCTGAAAAACTGTTTTTT	CASSFVGAEKLFF
NA	TRBJ1-6	TRBV6-5	NA	TGTGCCAGCAGCCTGACAGGATCTTCACCCCTCCACTTT	CASSLTGSSPLHF
NA	TRBJ2-3	TRBV2	TRBD2	TGTGCCAGCAGAATTCTAGCGGGAGTGAGCACAGATACGCAGTATTTT	CASRILAGVSTDTQYF
NA	TRBJ1-2	TRBV11-2	NA	TGTGCCAGCAGCTTAAGGGGCAACTATGGCTACACCTTC	CASSLRGNYGYTF
NA	TRBJ1-3	TRBV30	NA	TGTGCCTGGAGTGTTGGCCTGAGCTCTGGAAACACCATATATTTT	CAWSVGLSSGNTIYF
many	TRBJ2-7	TRBV6-1	TRBD2	TGTGCCAGCAGTGAGGTTAGCGGGGCCCCGGGGGAGCAGTACTTC	CASSEVSGAPGEQYF
NA	TRBJ1-2	TRBV27	NA	TGTGCCAGCAGCCCCAGGGAGGGATGGGGCGCAGGCTACACCTTC	CASSPREGWGAGYTF
NA	TRBJ2-3	TRBV19	TRBD2	TGTGCCAGTAGTAAAGGGGCGGGGGGCCGGTCCACAGATACGCAGTATTTT	CASSKGAGGRSTDTQYF
once	TRBJ1-2	TRBV5-6	NA	TGTGCCAGCAGCTTAGACTCTGTTGGTGGCTACACCTTC	CASSLDSVGGYTF
once	TRBJ1-5	TRBV7-8	NA	TGTGCCAGCAGCTTATGGAGGGGGGCTGGGACGAGCAATCAGCCCCAGCATTTT	CASSLWRGAGTSNQPQHF
NA	TRBJ2-7	TRBV28	TRBD2	TGTGCCAGCAGTCGCTTAGCGGGAGGGCCCCACGAGCAGTACTTC	CASSRLAGGPHEQYF
NA	TRBJ1-2	TRBV7-2	NA	TGTGCCAGCACCCTTCCCACAGCAAAGGGCTACACCTTC	CASTLPTAKGYTF
NA	TRBJ1-1	TRBV27	NA	TGTGCCAGCACGGGGACGGTGAACACTGAAGCTTTCTTT	CASTGTVNTEAFF
NA	TRBJ1-1	TRBV5-1	NA	TGCGCCAGCAGCCGCGGGGTCGCTGAAGCTTTCTTT	CASSRGVAEAFF
NA	TRBJ1-2	TRBV4-3	NA	TGCGCCAGCAGCCAACACCAGCCGCCTTATGGCTACACCTTC	CASSQHQPPYGYTF
NA	TRBJ1-1	TRBV4-2	NA	TGTGCCAGCAGCTCAAGATTGTTGACTAATTCCTTAGCTGAAGCTTTCTTT	CASSSRLLTNSLAEAFF
NA	TRBJ2-2	TRBV5-1	NA	TGCGCCAGCAGCCGGCAAGAGGGGAGAACCGGGGAGCTGTTTTTT	CASSRQEGRTGELFF
NA	TRBJ1-4	TRBV5-6	NA	TGTGCCAGCAGCTTGTTTCACCGCGAAAAACTGTTTTTT	CASSLFHREKLFF
NA	TRBJ2-7	TRBV5-1	NA	TGCGCCAGCTCCCCCATCGGGGAGACAGCCTACTCCTACGAGCAGTACTTC	CASSPIGETAYSYEQYF
once	TRBJ1-1	TRBV30	NA	TGTGCCTGGAGTGCAGGGAGGGGCCGGGCTTTCTTT	CAWSAGRGRAFF
NA	TRBJ1-2	TRBV5-1	TRBD1	TGCGCCAGCAGCTTGGGACAGGGAAGTAGGGGCTACACCTTC	CASSLGQGSRGYTF
NA	TRBJ2-5	TRBV14	NA	TGTGCCAGCAGCCTCCCATCAGGGGCAGAGACCCAGTACTTC	CASSLPSGAETQYF
NA	TRBJ2-2	TRBV9	NA	TGTGCCAGCAGCGTAGGTGGGGTTGGCGTGGAGCTGTTTTTT	CASSVGGVGVELFF
NA	TRBJ1-1	TRBV30	NA	TGTGCCTGGAGTGTGCAGGTGAACACTGAAGCTTTCTTT	CAWSVQVNTEAFF
NA	TRBJ1-5	TRBV6-2/TRBV6-3	NA	TGTGCCAGCAGTGCAATGGAGACAGCAAATATGATCAATCAGCCCCAGCATTTT	CASSAMETANMINQPQHF
once	TRBJ2-7	TRBV5-1	NA	TGCGCCAGCAGCTTGGGTCAGGCCGACGAGCAGTACTTC	CASSLGQADEQYF
NA	TRBJ2-5	TRBV12-3/TRBV12-4	NA	TGTGCCAGCAGTTTTCACAGGGACGAGACCCAGTACTTC	CASSFHRDETQYF
medium-sized	TRBJ1-1	TRBV5-1	NA	TGCGCCAGCAGTATTCTCTCGGGGGACACTGAAGCTTTCTTT	CASSILSGDTEAFF
NA	TRBJ1-2	TRBV27	NA	TGTGCCAGCAGTCCACTCGGGGCTTCCTCTAACTATGGCTACACCTTC	CASSPLGASSNYGYTF
NA	TRBJ2-3	TRBV6-4	TRBD2	TGTGCCAGCAGTGGACTAGCGGGGGCACCCACAGATACGCAGTATTTT	CASSGLAGAPTDTQYF
NA	TRBJ1-5	TRBV30	NA	TGTGCCTGGAGTAAGGGTCAGCCCCAGCATTTT	CAWSKGQPQHF
NA	TRBJ2-5	TRBV7-9	NA	TGTGCCAGCAGCTCAACCTATTCGATGGGGGTTGAGGAGACCCAGTACTTC	CASSSTYSMGVEETQYF
NA	TRBJ2-7	TRBV9	NA	TGTGCCAGCAGCGTAGCCCCCAGGGACGAGCAGTACTTC	CASSVAPRDEQYF
NA	TRBJ1-2	TRBV5-6	NA	TGTGCCAGCAGCGGTGTAACAGGGAACTATGGCTACACCTTC	CASSGVTGNYGYTF
NA	TRBJ1-5	TRBV19	NA	TGTGCCAGTAGTATAGTAGGCAGGTATCAGCCCCAGCATTTT	CASSIVGRYQPQHF
NA	TRBJ1-4	TRBV3-1/TRBV3-2	NA	TGTGCCAGCAGCCCCATCCTGGGGATTGATGAAAAACTGTTTTTT	CASSPILGIDEKLFF
NA	TRBJ2-1	TRBV6-1	TRBD1	TGTGCCAGCAGTGAAAATCTGGGACAGGGTTCCAATGAGCAGTTCTTC	CASSENLGQGSNEQFF
NA	TRBJ2-3	TRBV10-3	TRBD2	TGTGCCATCAGTGCTGAAGCGGGGGTAGGAGATACGCAGTATTTT	CAISAEAGVGDTQYF
NA	TRBJ2-3	TRBV24-1	NA	TGTGCCACCATAAGATCCGCAGGCCGCACAGATACGCAGTATTTT	CATIRSAGRTDTQYF
NA	TRBJ2-1	TRBV9	TRBD2	TGTGCCAGCAGCGTAGCGGAAACTAGCGGGGGTGAGCAGTTCTTC	CASSVAETSGGEQFF
NA	TRBJ1-4	TRBV28	NA	TGTGCCAGCAGTTTACCAAGGAGGGGGACTGGGGAAAAACTGTTTTTT	CASSLPRRGTGEKLFF
once	TRBJ2-2	TRBV6-1	TRBD2	TGTGCCAGCAGTGACTTGGGACTAGGATACACCGGGGAGCTGTTTTTT	CASSDLGLGYTGELFF
NA	TRBJ1-5	TRBV5-5	TRBD1	TGTGCCAGCAGCGTTCCGGGACAGGGGCATTTT	CASSVPGQGHF
NA	TRBJ2-2	TRBV4-1	NA	TGCGCCAGCAGCTCCGTTCAGGGAAACCGGGTGAACGGGGAGCTGTTTTTT	CASSSVQGNRVNGELFF
NA	TRBJ2-1	TRBV7-6	TRBD2	TGTGCCAGCAGCCCTGGACTAGGGTCCTACAATGAGCAGTTCTTC	CASSPGLGSYNEQFF
NA	TRBJ2-4	TRBV6-5	TRBD1	TGTGCCAGCACCATGACAGGGACAAGAGACATTCAGTACTTC	CASTMTGTRDIQYF
NA	TRBJ1-5	TRBV2	NA	TGTGCCAGCAGTGAGGAGAGCCTCGTCAATCAGCCCCAGCATTTT	CASSEESLVNQPQHF
NA	TRBJ2-5	TRBV11-2	TRBD1	TGTGCCAGCAGCTTCGGGACAGGGGGCGGATTTCTGTACTTC	CASSFGTGGGFLYF